The T cell receptor (beta chain) described here comes from a study of blood T cells in healthy people across ages. Germline V lookup: CDR1 DFQATT, CDR2 SNEGSKA (reference sequence). Between the trimmed V and J ends, which lost 5 bases and 0 bases, there was a span of 10 bases. The CDR3 spans 13 residues. A second 7 to 11 cycle PCR used barcoded and J-beta primers. TCRdb re-called the 5' RACE reads through MiXCR, storing one row per CDR3 protein. The sample has some 1.7 million distinct CDR3 sequences; 25% to 30% are singletons. The source material was blood. The source is a woman aged 25 to 39 in good health. The chain carries TRBV20-1 and TRBJ1-2; no definite D call. This CDR3 reads CSAGAKSNYGYTF. In DNA form, the CDR3 reads TGCAGTGCTGGCGCGAAATCTAACTATGGCTACACCTTC.